Reported below is one TCR beta chain. Its specificity is not known. This sample was taken from a study of cytomegalovirus exposure and HLA in healthy donors. V trimming: 2 bases; J trimming: 10 bases; junction bases outside the gene matches: 11. Looked up from germline, CDR1 is PRHDT and CDR2 is FYEKMQ (reference sequence). The CDR3 has 15 residues. The PCR made use of 60 Vbeta and 13 Jbeta primers. Clones were read by immunoSEQ multiplex PCR, and TCRdb kept only the in-frame ones, dropping some. The sample carries approximately 88,000 clones, 76% recorded once. General study findings and limits: Immune exposure information available was restricted to CMV serostatus.

The source of this sequence is a man aged 25-45 years in good health and CMV-seropositive. Sequencing used PBMCs. V and J are TRBV13 and TRBJ1-1, with 9 bases matching TRBD1. The CDR3: CASSLKNRGRSGAFF. The CDR3 DNA reads TGTGCCAGCAGCTTAAAAAACAGGGGGCGAAGCGGAGCTTTCTTT.